A selection of T cell receptor beta chains follows, all from one sample in a study of blood T cell repertoires in COVID-19. TCRdb's table, derived via immunoSEQ multiplex PCR, lists solely in-frame clones and lacks some. The sample includes about 82,000 clones, under 80% of them seen just once. The specimen was peripheral blood. The receptor set was obtained from a man aged 60-69 years with COVID-19, enrolled during active disease. Each CDR3 is given with its conserved first and last residue. D genes are given only for firm matches. Where a row states a size, it is once, few, many or the class of an expanded clone; other rows omit it.

abundance	v_gene	j_gene	d_gene	CDR3aa	CDR3nt
.	TRBV5-5	TRBJ2-6	.	CASSLLGAGANVLTF	TGTGCCAGCAGCTTGCTGGGCGCTGGGGCCAACGTCCTGACTTTC
.	TRBV11-3	TRBJ2-7	.	CASSSKGSPIYEQYF	TGTGCCAGCAGCTCGAAGGGGTCCCCGATCTACGAGCAGTACTTC
.	TRBV25-1	TRBJ2-7	.	CASRSDGSGAEQYF	TGTGCCAGCAGGTCGGACGGGTCAGGGGCCGAGCAGTACTTC
.	TRBV9	TRBJ2-6	.	CASSATGSQSSGANVLTF	TGTGCCAGCAGCGCTACAGGCTCCCAATCGTCTGGGGCCAACGTCCTGACTTTC
.	TRBV2	TRBJ1-5	TRBD1	CASSPYDRGRAQPQHF	TGTGCCAGCAGTCCTTACGACAGGGGAAGGGCTCAGCCCCAGCATTTT
.	TRBV2	TRBJ2-2	TRBD1	CASRPPGQTNTGELFF	TGTGCCAGCAGACCTCCGGGACAGACGAACACCGGGGAGCTGTTTTTT
.	TRBV7-8	TRBJ2-1	.	CASSPRGVAAGDNEQFF	TGTGCCAGCAGCCCTAGGGGAGTAGCGGCCGGGGACAATGAGCAGTTCTTC
.	TRBV7-8	TRBJ2-2	TRBD1	CASTGTASTGELFF	TGTGCCAGTACCGGGACAGCTTCCACCGGGGAGCTGTTTTTT
.	TRBV5-4	TRBJ1-1	TRBD1	CASSLGPGQGTTEAFF	TGTGCCAGCAGCTTAGGTCCGGGACAGGGTACGACTGAAGCTTTCTTT
many	TRBV29-1	TRBJ2-1	TRBD1	CSVELVYRGSSNEQFF	TGCAGCGTTGAACTAGTGTACAGGGGGTCTAGCAATGAGCAGTTCTTC
.	TRBV5-1	TRBJ1-1	.	CASSLTQNTEAFF	TGCGCCAGCAGCTTAACACAGAACACTGAAGCTTTCTTT
.	TRBV2	TRBJ1-4	TRBD1	CASRSGTGTNEKLFF	TGTGCCAGCAGGTCCGGGACAGGAACTAATGAAAAACTGTTTTTT
few	TRBV10-3	TRBJ1-3	TRBD1	CAISADRAGNTIYF	TGTGCCATCAGTGCGGACAGGGCTGGAAACACCATATATTTT
.	TRBV11-3	TRBJ2-4	TRBD2	CASSLDFGTSGSIKNIQYF	TGTGCCAGCAGCTTAGATTTCGGGACTAGCGGGAGCATAAAAAACATTCAGTACTTC
.	TRBV2	TRBJ2-5	TRBD2	CASSAQAGLKETQYF	TGTGCCAGCAGTGCCCAAGCGGGGCTCAAAGAGACCCAGTACTTC
.	TRBV5-1	TRBJ2-7	TRBD1	CASSPRTGEASYEQYF	TGCGCCAGCAGCCCCCGGACAGGGGAGGCCTCCTACGAGCAGTACTTC
.	TRBV18	TRBJ2-7	.	CASSPGPLEQYF	TGTGCCAGCTCACCAGGCCCCCTCGAGCAGTACTTC
few	TRBV5-6	TRBJ2-7	.	CASSPALGGTYEQYF	TGTGCCAGCAGCCCGGCGCTGGGGGGAACCTACGAGCAGTACTTC
.	TRBV25-1	TRBJ2-2	TRBD2	CASSGSGVGTGELFF	TGTGCCAGCAGTGGTAGCGGGGTAGGAACCGGGGAGCTGTTTTTT
.	TRBV7-2	TRBJ2-7	.	CASSLGGSQDEQYF	TGTGCCAGCAGCTTAGGAGGGAGTCAGGACGAGCAGTACTTC
.	TRBV18	TRBJ1-4	TRBD1	CASSRAGGRTNEKLFF	TGTGCCAGCTCACGGGCAGGGGGAAGAACTAATGAAAAACTGTTTTTT
.	TRBV5-6	TRBJ2-5	TRBD2	CASSPQARGGSETQYF	TGTGCCAGCAGCCCCCAGGCTCGCGGGGGGTCAGAGACCCAGTACTTC
.	TRBV2	TRBJ2-3	.	CASSDLIRGQYF	TGTGCCAGCAGTGATCTGATCCGGGGGCAGTATTTT
once	TRBV2	TRBJ1-1	TRBD1	CAGQGNTEAFF	TGTGCCGGACAGGGAAACACTGAAGCTTTCTTT
.	TRBV25-1	TRBJ1-1	.	CASSGGQKAFF	TGTGCCAGCAGTGGAGGGCAGAAAGCTTTCTTT
.	TRBV11-2	TRBJ1-4	TRBD1	CASSLLDRGSEKLFF	TGTGCCAGCAGCCTACTCGACAGGGGAAGTGAAAAACTGTTTTTT
.	TRBV4-1	TRBJ1-5	TRBD1	CASSQVLLETGSNQPQHF	TGCGCCAGCAGCCAAGTTTTGCTTGAGACAGGGAGCAATCAGCCCCAGCATTTT
once	TRBV18	TRBJ1-6	.	CASSPGPDSPLHF	TGTGCCAGCTCACCGGGCCCCGATTCACCCCTCCACTTT
.	TRBV6-2/TRBV6-3	TRBJ2-7	TRBD2	CASSSPTSGKYEQYF	TGTGCCAGCAGTTCCCCCACTAGCGGGAAGTACGAGCAGTACTTC
few	TRBV5-1	TRBJ2-1	TRBD1	CASSWGQGGHNEQFF	TGCGCCAGCAGCTGGGGACAGGGGGGACACAATGAGCAGTTCTTC
.	TRBV7-9	TRBJ1-5	TRBD1	CASSSDRVAQPQHF	TGTGCCAGCAGCTCGGACAGGGTGGCTCAGCCCCAGCATTTT
.	TRBV7-6	TRBJ1-2	TRBD1	CASSPNEGAGYGYTF	TGTGCCAGCAGCCCAAACGAGGGGGCAGGCTATGGCTACACCTTC
many	TRBV7-3	TRBJ2-1	TRBD1	CASSFGTVNEQFF	TGTGCCAGCAGCTTTGGGACAGTCAATGAGCAGTTCTTC
.	TRBV11-2	TRBJ2-1	.	CASSRTRYNEQFF	TGTGCCAGCAGCCGAACACGCTACAATGAGCAGTTCTTC
many	TRBV11-1	TRBJ2-2	.	CASSPDSNTGELFF	TGTGCCAGCAGCCCGGACAGTAACACCGGGGAGCTGTTTTTT
.	TRBV4-3	TRBJ2-7	TRBD1	CASSQVSGGYEQYF	TGCGCCAGCAGCCAAGTGTCAGGGGGCTACGAGCAGTACTTC
few	TRBV18	TRBJ2-7	TRBD1	CASSEGTGAVYEQYF	TGTGCCAGCTCAGAAGGGACAGGAGCAGTTTACGAGCAGTACTTC
.	TRBV18	TRBJ2-1	.	CASSGQQNNEQFF	TGTGCCAGCTCGGGACAACAAAACAATGAGCAGTTCTTC
.	TRBV10-3	TRBJ1-1	.	CAISQGMNTEAFF	TGTGCCATCAGCCAGGGGATGAACACTGAAGCTTTCTTT
once	TRBV12-3/TRBV12-4	TRBJ1-1	.	CASRLTVNTEAFF	TGTGCCAGCAGATTGACAGTGAACACTGAAGCTTTCTTT
once	TRBV19	TRBJ1-1	TRBD1	CASSKTGQGPNTEAFF	TGTGCCAGTAGTAAGACGGGACAGGGCCCGAACACTGAAGCTTTCTTT
.	TRBV7-9	TRBJ1-1	.	CASSPSNGGNTEAFF	TGTGCCAGCAGCCCAAGTAACGGGGGGAACACTGAAGCTTTCTTT
.	TRBV5-6	TRBJ1-1	TRBD1	CASSRGPAGGLEAFF	TGTGCCAGCAGTAGAGGGCCGGCAGGGGGCTTAGAAGCTTTCTTT
few	TRBV6-5	TRBJ2-2	.	CAHDDRNTGELFF	TGTGCCCACGATGACAGGAACACCGGGGAGCTGTTTTTT
.	TRBV3-1/TRBV3-2	TRBJ2-5	.	CASSQDLSESETQYF	TGTGCCAGCAGCCAAGATTTGAGCGAGAGTGAGACCCAGTACTTC
few	TRBV19	TRBJ2-1	TRBD2	CASTGLAGLSSYNEQFF	TGTGCCAGTACCGGACTAGCGGGTTTGAGCTCCTACAATGAGCAGTTCTTC
once	TRBV7-2	TRBJ2-7	TRBD1	CASSLARQGLEQYF	TGTGCCAGCAGCTTAGCGCGACAGGGCCTCGAGCAGTACTTC
once	TRBV7-9	TRBJ2-1	TRBD2	CASSMGLAGSNEQFF	TGTGCCAGCAGCATGGGACTAGCGGGTTCCAATGAGCAGTTCTTC
.	TRBV5-1	TRBJ1-2	TRBD1	CASSLVRTGLMDGYTF	TGCGCCAGCAGCTTGGTACGGACAGGTCTCATGGATGGCTACACCTTC
few	TRBV11-3	TRBJ2-7	TRBD1	CASSSQRDRAYEQYF	TGTGCCAGCAGCTCACAGAGAGACAGGGCCTACGAGCAGTACTTC
few	TRBV7-9	TRBJ2-4	.	CASSFPPRMAGIKNIQYF	TGTGCCAGCAGCTTTCCTCCCAGGATGGCGGGGATCAAAAACATTCAGTACTTC
.	TRBV14	TRBJ1-2	.	CASSQDRGNYGYTF	TGTGCCAGCAGCCAGGACAGAGGAAACTATGGCTACACCTTC
.	TRBV7-2	TRBJ2-4	.	CASSLKAGQSVQYF	TGTGCCAGCAGCTTAAAGGCCGGCCAAAGCGTTCAGTACTTC